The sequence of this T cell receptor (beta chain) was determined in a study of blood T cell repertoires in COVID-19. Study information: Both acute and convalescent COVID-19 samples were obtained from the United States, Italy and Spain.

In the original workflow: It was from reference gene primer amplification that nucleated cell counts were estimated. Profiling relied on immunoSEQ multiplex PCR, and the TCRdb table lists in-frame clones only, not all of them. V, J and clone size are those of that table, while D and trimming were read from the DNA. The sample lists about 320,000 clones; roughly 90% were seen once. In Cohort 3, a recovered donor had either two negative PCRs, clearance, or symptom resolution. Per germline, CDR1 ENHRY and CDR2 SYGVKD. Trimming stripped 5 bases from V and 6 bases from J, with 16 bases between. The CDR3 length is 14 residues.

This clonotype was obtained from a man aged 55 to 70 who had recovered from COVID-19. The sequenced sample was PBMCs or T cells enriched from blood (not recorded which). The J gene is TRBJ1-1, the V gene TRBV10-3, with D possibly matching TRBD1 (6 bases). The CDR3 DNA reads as TGTGCCATCAGTAGAAAACAGGGTAACCCTGAAGCTTTCTTT. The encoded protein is CAISRKQGNPEAFF.